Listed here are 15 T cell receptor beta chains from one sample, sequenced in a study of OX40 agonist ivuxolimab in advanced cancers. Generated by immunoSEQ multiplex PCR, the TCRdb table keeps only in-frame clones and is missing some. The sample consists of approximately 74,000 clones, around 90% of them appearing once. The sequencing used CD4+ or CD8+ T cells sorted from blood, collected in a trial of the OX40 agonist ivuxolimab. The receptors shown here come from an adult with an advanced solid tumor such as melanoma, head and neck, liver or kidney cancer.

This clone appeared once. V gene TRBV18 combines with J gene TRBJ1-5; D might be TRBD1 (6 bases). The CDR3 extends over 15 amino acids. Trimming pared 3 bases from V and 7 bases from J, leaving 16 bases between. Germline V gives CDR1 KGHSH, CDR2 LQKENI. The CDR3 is CASSPGAGEGQPQHF. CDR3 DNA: TGTGCCAGCTCACCCGGGGCAGGGGAGGGCCAGCCCCAGCATTTT.

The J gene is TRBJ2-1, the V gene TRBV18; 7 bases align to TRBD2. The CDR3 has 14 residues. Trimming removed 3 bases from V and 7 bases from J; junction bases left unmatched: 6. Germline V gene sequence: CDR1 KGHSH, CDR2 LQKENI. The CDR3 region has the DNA TGTGCCAGCTCACCTTGGGAGGGCCCTAATGAGCAGTTCTTC. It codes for CASSPWEGPNEQFF.

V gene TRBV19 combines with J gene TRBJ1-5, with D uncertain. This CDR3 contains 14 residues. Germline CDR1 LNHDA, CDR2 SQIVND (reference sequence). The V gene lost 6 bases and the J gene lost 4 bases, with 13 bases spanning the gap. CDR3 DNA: TGTGCCAGTAGGAGACACGGTTTTAATCAGCCCCAGCATTTT. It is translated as CASRRHGFNQPQHF.

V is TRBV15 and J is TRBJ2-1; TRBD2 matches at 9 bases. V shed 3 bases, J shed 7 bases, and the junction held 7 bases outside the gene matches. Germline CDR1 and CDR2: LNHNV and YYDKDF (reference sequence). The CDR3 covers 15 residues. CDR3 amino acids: CATSSPGTSRNEQFF. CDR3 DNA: TGTGCCACCAGCAGTCCCGGGACTAGCCGAAATGAGCAGTTCTTC.

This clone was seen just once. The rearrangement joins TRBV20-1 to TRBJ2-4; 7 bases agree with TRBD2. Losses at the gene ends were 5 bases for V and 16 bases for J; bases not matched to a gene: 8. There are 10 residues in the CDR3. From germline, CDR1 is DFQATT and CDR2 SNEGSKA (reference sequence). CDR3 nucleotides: TGCAGTGCTCGGACTAGGTCGGGCTACTTC. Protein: CSARTRSGYF.

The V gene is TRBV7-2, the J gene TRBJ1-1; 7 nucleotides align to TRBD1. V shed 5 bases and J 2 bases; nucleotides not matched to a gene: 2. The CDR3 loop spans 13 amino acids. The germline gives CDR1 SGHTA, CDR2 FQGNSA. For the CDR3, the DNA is TGTGCCAGCAGCCGACAGGGTAACACTGAAGCTTTCTTT. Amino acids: CASSRQGNTEAFF.

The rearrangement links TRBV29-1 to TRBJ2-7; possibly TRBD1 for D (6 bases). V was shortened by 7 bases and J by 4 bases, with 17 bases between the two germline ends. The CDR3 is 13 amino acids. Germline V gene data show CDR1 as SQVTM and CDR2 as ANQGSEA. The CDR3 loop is CSGKTGTGYEQYF. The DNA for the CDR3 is TGCAGCGGCAAGACAGGTACAGGATACGAGCAGTACTTC.

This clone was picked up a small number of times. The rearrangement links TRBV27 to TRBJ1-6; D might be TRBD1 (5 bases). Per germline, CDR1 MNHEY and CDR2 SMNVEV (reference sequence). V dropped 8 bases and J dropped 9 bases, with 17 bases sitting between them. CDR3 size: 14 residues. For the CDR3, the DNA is TGTGCCAGCCGACGGACAAAATCGGTTTCACCCCTCCACTTT. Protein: CASRRTKSVSPLHF.

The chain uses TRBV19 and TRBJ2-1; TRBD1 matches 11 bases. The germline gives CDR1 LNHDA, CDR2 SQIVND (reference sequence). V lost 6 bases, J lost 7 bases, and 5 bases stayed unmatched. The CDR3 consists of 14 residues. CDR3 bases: TGTGCCAGTAGGGGACAGGGGGTGGGTAATGAGCAGTTCTTC. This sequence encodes CASRGQGVGNEQFF. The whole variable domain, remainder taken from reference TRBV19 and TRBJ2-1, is DGGITQSPKYLFRKEGQNVTLSCEQNLNHDAMYWYRQDPGQGLRLIYYSQIVNDFQKGDIAEGYSVSREKKESFPLTVTSAQKNPTAFYLCASRGQGVGNEQFFGPGTRLTVL.

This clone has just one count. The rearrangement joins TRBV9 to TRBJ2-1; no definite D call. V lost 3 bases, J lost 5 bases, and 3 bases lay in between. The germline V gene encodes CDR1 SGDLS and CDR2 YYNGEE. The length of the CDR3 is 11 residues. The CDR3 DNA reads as TGTGCCAGCAGCGAGAACAATGAGCAGTTCTTC. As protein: CASSENNEQFF.

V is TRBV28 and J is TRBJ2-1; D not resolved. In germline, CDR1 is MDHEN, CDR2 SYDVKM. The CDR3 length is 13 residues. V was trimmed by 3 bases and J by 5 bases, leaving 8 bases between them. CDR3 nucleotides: TGTGCCAGCAGTTTGCCCAGGAACAATGAGCAGTTCTTC. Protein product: CASSLPRNNEQFF.

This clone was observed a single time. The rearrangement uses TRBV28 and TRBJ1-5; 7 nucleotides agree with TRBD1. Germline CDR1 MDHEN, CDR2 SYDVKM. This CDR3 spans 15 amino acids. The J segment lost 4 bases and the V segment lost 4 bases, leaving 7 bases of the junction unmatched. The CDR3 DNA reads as TGTGCCAGCAGTTCGGACAGGTTCCTTAATCAGCCCCAGCATTTT. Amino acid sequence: CASSSDRFLNQPQHF.

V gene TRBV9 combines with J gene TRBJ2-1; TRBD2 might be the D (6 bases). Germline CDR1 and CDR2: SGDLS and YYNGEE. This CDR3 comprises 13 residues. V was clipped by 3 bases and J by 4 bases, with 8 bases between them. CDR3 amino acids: CASSARGYNEQFF. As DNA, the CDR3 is TGTGCCAGCAGCGCCCGGGGGTACAATGAGCAGTTCTTC.

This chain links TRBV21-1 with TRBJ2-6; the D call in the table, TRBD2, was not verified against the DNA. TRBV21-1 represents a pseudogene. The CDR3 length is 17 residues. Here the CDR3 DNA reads TGTGCCAGCAGCAACGGGTTTCGGGACTCTGGGGCCAACGTCCTGACTTTC. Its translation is CASSNGFRDSGANVLTF.

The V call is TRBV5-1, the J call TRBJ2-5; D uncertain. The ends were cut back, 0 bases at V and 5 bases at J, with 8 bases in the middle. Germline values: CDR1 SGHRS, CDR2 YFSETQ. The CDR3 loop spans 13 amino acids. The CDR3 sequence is CASSLEGWETQYF. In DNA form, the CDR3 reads TGCGCCAGCAGCTTGGAAGGTTGGGAGACCCAGTACTTC.